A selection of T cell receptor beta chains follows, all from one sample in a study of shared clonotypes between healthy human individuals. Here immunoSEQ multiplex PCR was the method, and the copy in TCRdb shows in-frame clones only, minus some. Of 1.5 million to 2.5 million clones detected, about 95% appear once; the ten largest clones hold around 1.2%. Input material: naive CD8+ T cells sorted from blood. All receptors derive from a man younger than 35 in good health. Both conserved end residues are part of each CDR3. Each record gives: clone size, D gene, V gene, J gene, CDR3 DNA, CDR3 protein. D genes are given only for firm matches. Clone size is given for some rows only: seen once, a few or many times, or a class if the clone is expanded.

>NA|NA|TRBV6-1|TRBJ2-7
TGTGCCAGCAGTGACCTGGGGTCCTCCTACGAGCAGTACTTC
CASSDLGSSYEQYF
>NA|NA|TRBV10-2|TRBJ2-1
TGCGCCAGCAGTGAGTCAGGGGGTGACTCCTACAATGAGCAGTTCTTC
CASSESGGDSYNEQFF
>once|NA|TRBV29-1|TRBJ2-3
TGCAGCCTGACAGGGACTAGCACAGATACGCAGTATTTT
CSLTGTSTDTQYF
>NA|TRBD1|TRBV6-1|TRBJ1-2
TGTGCCAGCAGCGAAGGGACAGGCTATGGCTACACCTTC
CASSEGTGYGYTF
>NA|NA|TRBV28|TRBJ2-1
TGTGCCAGCAGTCCCCGGGGCCATTACAATGAGCAGTTCTTC
CASSPRGHYNEQFF
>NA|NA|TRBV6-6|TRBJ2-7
TGTGCCAGCAGTTACTCCGTCGAAGCATCTTCCTACGAGCAGTACTTC
CASSYSVEASSYEQYF
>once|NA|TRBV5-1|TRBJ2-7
TGCGCCAGCAGCATCAGGTCGCCCGACTACGAGCAGTACTTC
CASSIRSPDYEQYF
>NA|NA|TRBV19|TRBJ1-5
TGTGCCAGTAGTATACCGGACCTGGGGGGAATTCAGCCCCAGCATTTT
CASSIPDLGGIQPQHF
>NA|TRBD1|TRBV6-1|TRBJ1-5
TGTGCCAGCAGTGAAGGGACAGGGGGTCAGCCCCAGCATTTT
CASSEGTGGQPQHF
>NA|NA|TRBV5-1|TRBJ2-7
TGCGCCAGCAGCTTGGGACTTCCATCCTCCTACGAGCAGTACTTC
CASSLGLPSSYEQYF
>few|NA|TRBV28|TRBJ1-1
TGTGCCAGCAGTCTTCGAATTACTGAAGCTTTCTTT
CASSLRITEAFF
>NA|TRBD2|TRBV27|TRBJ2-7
TGTGCCAGCAGTTCCTCCTACCTTAGCGGGGGAAGCTCCTACGAGCAGTACTTC
CASSSSYLSGGSSYEQYF
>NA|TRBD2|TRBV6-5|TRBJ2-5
TGTGCCAGCAGCGAACTAGCGGTAGAGACCCAGTACTTC
CASSELAVETQYF
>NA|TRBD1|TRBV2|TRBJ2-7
TGTGCCAGCAGTGGGGACAGTAGCTCCTACGAGCAGTACTTC
CASSGDSSSYEQYF
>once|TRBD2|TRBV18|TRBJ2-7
TGTGCCAGCTCACCAGGGGGGGTCCCCTACGAGCAGTACTTC
CASSPGGVPYEQYF
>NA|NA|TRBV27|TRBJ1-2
TGTGCCAGCAGTTTACGAGGGCTAGAAGGCTACACCTTC
CASSLRGLEGYTF
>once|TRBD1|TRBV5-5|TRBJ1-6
TGTGCCAGCCGGACAGGGGGAAATTCACCCCTCCACTTT
CASRTGGNSPLHF
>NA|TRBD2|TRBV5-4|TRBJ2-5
TGTGCCAGCAGCCCGTGGGCTAGCGGGACCCAGTACTTC
CASSPWASGTQYF
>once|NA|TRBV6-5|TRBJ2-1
TGTGCCAGCAGTTACTCCTGGACTACGATCAATGAGCAGTTCTTC
CASSYSWTTINEQFF
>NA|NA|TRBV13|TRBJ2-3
TGTGCCAGCAGCGTGACCACAGATACGCAGTATTTT
CASSVTTDTQYF
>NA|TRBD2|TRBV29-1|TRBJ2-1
TGCAGCGTTGTAGGACTAGTTTCCTACAATGAGCAGTTCTTC
CSVVGLVSYNEQFF
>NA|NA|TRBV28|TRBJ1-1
TGTGCCAGCAGTACCCCCCCGGGAATGGGGTTT
CASSTPPGMGF
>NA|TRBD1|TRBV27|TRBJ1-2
TGTGCCAGCAGCCTGACAGGGGACTATGGCTACACCTTC
CASSLTGDYGYTF
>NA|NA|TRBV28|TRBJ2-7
TGTGCCAGCAGTTTGAGGGGACTTAGAGACTACGAGCAGTACTTC
CASSLRGLRDYEQYF
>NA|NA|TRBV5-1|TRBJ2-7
TGCGCCAGCAGCCAGAATGCGGAGGGTTCGCACGAGCAGTACTTC
CASSQNAEGSHEQYF
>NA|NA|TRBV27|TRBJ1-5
TGTGCCAGCAGTTTAATAGGCGGTTATAGCAATCAGCCCCAGCATTTT
CASSLIGGYSNQPQHF
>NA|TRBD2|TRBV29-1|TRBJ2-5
TGCAGCGTCTGTGCGGGGGGCGATTGGGAGACCCAGTACTTC
CSVCAGGDWETQYF
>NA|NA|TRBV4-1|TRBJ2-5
TGCGCCAGCAGCCAAGGGACCACCCAGTACTTC
CASSQGTTQYF
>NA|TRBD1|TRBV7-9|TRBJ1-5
TGTGCCAGCAGCCTGCTCCCGGGACAGGGATTAGAGCAGCCCCAGCATTTT
CASSLLPGQGLEQPQHF
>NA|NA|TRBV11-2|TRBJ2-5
TGTGCCAGCAGCTTAGCGCCAAGCGAGGGGACCCAGTACTTC
CASSLAPSEGTQYF
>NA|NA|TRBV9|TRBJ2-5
TGTGCCAGCAGCCTGACACCTGGGGATTGGGAGACCCAGTACTTC
CASSLTPGDWETQYF
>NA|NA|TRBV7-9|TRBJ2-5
TGTGCCAGCAGCGGAGGGATTGTAGAGACCCAGTACTTC
CASSGGIVETQYF
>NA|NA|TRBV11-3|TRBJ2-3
TGTGCCAGCAGCTTAGGAACCACAGATACGCAGTATTTT
CASSLGTTDTQYF
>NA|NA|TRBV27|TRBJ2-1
TGTGCCAGCAGTTTAATCTTGTCGGGCACTTACAATGAGCAGTTCTTC
CASSLILSGTYNEQFF
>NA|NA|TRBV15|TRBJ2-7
TGTGCCACCAGTCGAGGGGTGTACGAGCAGTACTTC
CATSRGVYEQYF
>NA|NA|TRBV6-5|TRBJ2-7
TGTGCCAGCAGTTACGCAGACAGTCCCTACGAGCAGTACTTC
CASSYADSPYEQYF
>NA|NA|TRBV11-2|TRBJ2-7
TGTGCCAGCAGCCTGATGGGACCTTCGGACGAGCAGTACTTC
CASSLMGPSDEQYF
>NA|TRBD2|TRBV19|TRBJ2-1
TGTGCGACCGCGTCCCGGGGAGGGCACAATGAGCAGTTCTTC
CATASRGGHNEQFF
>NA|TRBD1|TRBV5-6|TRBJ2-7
TGTGCCAGCAGTGCCCGGGACAGACCCTCCTACGAGCAGTACTTC
CASSARDRPSYEQYF
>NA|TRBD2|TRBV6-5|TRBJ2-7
TGTGCCAGCAGTTACGGTGGGGGAGGGATAATATACGAGCAGTACTTC
CASSYGGGGIIYEQYF
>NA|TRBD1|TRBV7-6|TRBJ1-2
TGTGCCAGCAGCATTGGGAGTGGGGGACAGGGGACTTATGGCTACACCTTC
CASSIGSGGQGTYGYTF
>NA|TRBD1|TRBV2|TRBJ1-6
TGTGCCAGCAGTGAGACAGGGGCTAATTCACCCCTCCACTTT
CASSETGANSPLHF
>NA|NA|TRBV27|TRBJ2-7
TGTGCCAGCAGTTCCGACGGAACCTACGAGCAGTACTTC
CASSSDGTYEQYF
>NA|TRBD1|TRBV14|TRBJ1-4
TGTGCCAGCAGCCAAGGGGACAGGGTGCCTCCAACTAATGAAAAACTGTTTTTT
CASSQGDRVPPTNEKLFF
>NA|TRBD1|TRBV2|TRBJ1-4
TGTGCCAGCAGTGGCCGGACAGGGAGGTCGGTGTCTAATGAAAAACTGTTTTTT
CASSGRTGRSVSNEKLFF
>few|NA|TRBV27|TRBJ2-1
TGTGCCAGCAGTTTATCATCGGGACCATCTTACAATGAGCAGTTCTTC
CASSLSSGPSYNEQFF
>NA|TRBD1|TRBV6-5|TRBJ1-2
TGTGCCAGCAGTTACGGGACAGGGGGGATCTATGGCTACACCTTC
CASSYGTGGIYGYTF
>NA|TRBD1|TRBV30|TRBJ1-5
TGTGCCTGGAGTGGGGGACAGGGCACTCAGCCCCAGCATTTT
CAWSGGQGTQPQHF
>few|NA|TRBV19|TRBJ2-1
TGTGCCAGTAGTATGGACCCCTACAATGAGCAGTTCTTC
CASSMDPYNEQFF
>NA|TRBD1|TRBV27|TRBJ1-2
TGTGCCAGCAGCTCCGGACAGGGGGTTCGCTATGGCTACACCTTC
CASSSGQGVRYGYTF
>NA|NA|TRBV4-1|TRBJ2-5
TGCGCCAGCAGCTCTGGTATGGGACAAGAGACCCAGTACTTC
CASSSGMGQETQYF
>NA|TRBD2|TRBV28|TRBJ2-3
TGTGCCATCTCTCTAGCGGGGGGGCGGGATACGCAGTATTTT
CAISLAGGRDTQYF
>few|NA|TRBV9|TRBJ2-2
TGTGCCAGCAGCGTAGCCCACACCGGGGAGCTGTTTTTT
CASSVAHTGELFF
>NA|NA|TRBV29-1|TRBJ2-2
TGCAGCGTTGGAGAGACCGGGGAGCTGTTTTTT
CSVGETGELFF
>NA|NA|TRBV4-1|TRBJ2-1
TGCGCCAGCAGGGATTACAATGAGCAGTTCTTC
CASRDYNEQFF
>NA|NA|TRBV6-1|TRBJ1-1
TGTGCCAGCAGTGATTTCGAGGGCGGGAACACTGAAGCTTTCTTT
CASSDFEGGNTEAFF